The sequence of this TCR beta chain was determined in a study of blood T cell repertoires in COVID-19. Study details: From T cells, B-cell-depleted T cells, or PBMCs came the material, which was cDNA or gDNA.

Concerning this clone: This same CDR3 is encoded by further DNA sequences in the sample.

The CDR3 is made up of 13 amino acids. V lost 3 bases and J lost 5, with 9 bases in between. Germline CDR1 and CDR2: KGHDR and SFDVKD. Original handling: Amplification of reference gene primers was used by the study to estimate nucleated cell counts. Profiling relied on immunoSEQ multiplex PCR, and the TCRdb table lists in-frame clones only, not all of them. That table gives V, J and clone size, and the DNA gave D and trimming. The data show 140,000 to 150,000 clones, approximately 85% seen once. V and J are TRBV24-1 and TRBJ1-1, with D unresolved. Sequenced sample: PBMCs or T cells enriched from blood (not recorded which). This clonotype was obtained from a woman between 45 and 65 years old with acute COVID-19. This CDR3 reads CATSDLRGTEAFF. The CDR3 DNA reads as TGTGCCACCAGTGATCTCCGGGGAACTGAAGCTTTCTTT.